This entry lists 24 T cell receptor beta chains sequenced from one sample in a study of T-cell memory formation after mild COVID-19. TCRdb reprocessed the 5' RACE reads with MiXCR, giving one entry per CDR3 protein. Of 300,000 to 400,000 distinct CDR3 sequences listed, 10% to 15% are singletons. The sequenced material came from PBMCs or a T cell subset sorted from them (not recorded which). All receptors derive from a man younger than 35 who had mild COVID-19 (a few samples of this study predate the infection). Cell type and time point are not known.

The J gene is TRBJ2-1, the V gene TRBV7-2; no clear D. The length of the CDR3 is 16 residues. Per the germline V gene, CDR1 is SGHTA and CDR2 is FQGNSA. Trimming pared 3 bases from V and 0 bases from J, leaving 12 bases between. The DNA of the CDR3 is TGTGCCAGCAGCTTGACGCCGCCGAGCTCCTACAATGAGCAGTTCTTC. Encoded protein: CASSLTPPSSYNEQFF.

CDR3: CASSFGQTTDTQYF. DNA for the CDR3: TGCGCCAGCAGCTTCGGACAGACCACAGATACGCAGTATTTT. The chain is built from TRBV5-1 and TRBJ2-3; possible D gene TRBD1, 6 bases. The CDR3 sequence is 14 residues long. Germline values: CDR1 SGHRS, CDR2 YFSETQ. V was clipped by 2 bases and J by 2 bases, with 9 bases between them.

V is TRBV7-9 and J is TRBJ1-1; D unresolved. V lost 4 bases and J lost 1, with 7 bases in between. The CDR3 sequence is 13 residues long. CDR1 SEHNR and CDR2 FQNEAQ come from the germline V gene (reference sequence). Here the CDR3 DNA reads TGTGCCAGCAGCTCCCCGAGGAACACTGAAGCTTTCTTT. As protein: CASSSPRNTEAFF.

The J gene is TRBJ2-5, the V gene TRBV5-4; D is perhaps TRBD2 (5 bases). The CDR3 has 12 amino acids. The V end lost 7 bases, the J end lost 1 base, and 8 bases lay between the germline ends. CDR1 SGHNT and CDR2 YYREEE come from the germline V gene (reference sequence). The DNA of the CDR3 is TGTGCCAGCGGGAGAGGCCAAGAGACCCAGTACTTC. Amino acid sequence: CASGRGQETQYF. Full variable domain (outside the CDR3, taken from reference TRBV5-4 and TRBJ2-5): ETGVTQSPTHLIKTRGQQVTLRCSSQSGHNTVSWYQQALGQGPQFIFQYYREEENGRGNFPPRFSGLQFPNYSSELNVNALELDDSALYLCASGRGQETQYFGPGTRLLVL.

This clonotype has more than one count but fewer than ten. This chain joins TRBV2 and TRBJ2-2, with TRBD1 as a possible D gene (6 bases). Germline V gene data show CDR1 as SNHLY and CDR2 as FYNNEI. This CDR3 comprises 15 residues. Trimming removed 1 base from V and 0 bases from J, with 6 bases in between. CDR3 nucleotides: TGTGCCAGCAGTGAAGGGACAGCGAACACCGGGGAGCTGTTTTTT. This gives the protein CASSEGTANTGELFF.

A few counts support this clonotype. The CDR3 DNA sequence: TGTGCCAGCACCAAACCGGGGAGCAATGAGCAGTTCTTC. Its protein is CASTKPGSNEQFF. The chain links TRBV6-2 or TRBV6-3 to TRBJ2-1, with D perhaps TRBD2 (5 bases). This CDR3 region has 13 residues. CDR1 and CDR2 (germline): MNHEY, SVGEGT. V was pared by 7 bases and J by 6 bases, with 13 bases between.

This clonotype came up a few times. In DNA form, the CDR3 reads TGTGCCAGCAGCTTTGGTCAGTTCGGTGAGCAGTACTTC. The encoded protein is CASSFGQFGEQYF. The rearrangement uses TRBV7-6 and TRBJ2-7; D is undetermined. V lost 3 bases and J 7 bases, leaving 13 bases between the germline ends. CDR3 size: 13 residues. CDR1 and CDR2 from the germline V gene are SGHVS and FNYEAQ. Full variable domain (outside the CDR3, taken from reference TRBV7-6 and TRBJ2-7): GAGVSQSPRYKVTKRGQDVALRCDPISGHVSLYWYRQALGQGPEFLTYFNYEAQQDKSGLPNDRFSAERPEGSISTLTIQRTEQRDSAMYRCASSFGQFGEQYFGPGTRLTVT.

This clonotype was seen ten or more times. The V gene is TRBV12-3 or TRBV12-4, the J gene TRBJ1-5; D not resolved. This CDR3 is 16 amino acids long. V lost 3 bases and J lost 1, with 13 bases in between. The DNA of the CDR3 is TGTGCCAGCAGTTTCTACTGGGAGGGCAGCAATCAGCCCCAGCATTTT. This sequence encodes CASSFYWEGSNQPQHF.

The V gene is TRBV18, the J gene TRBJ1-1, with 7 bases that match TRBD1. Per germline, CDR1 KGHSH and CDR2 LQKENI. Trimming at V came to 5 bases and at J to 1 base, leaving 10 bases not matched to a gene. The CDR3 sequence is 16 residues long. The DNA of the CDR3 is TGTGCCAGCTCAATCAGACAGGGAAGTGAGAACACTGAAGCTTTCTTT. This codes for CASSIRQGSENTEAFF.

This clonotype was recorded many times. V gene TRBV5-1 combines with J gene TRBJ1-2; D ambiguous. The V end was cut by 4 bases, the J end by 2 bases, with 9 bases between. The V gene's germline CDR1 is SGHRS and CDR2 YFSETQ. The CDR3 totals 13 residues. This CDR3 reads CASSPDGNYGYTF. The CDR3 DNA sequence: TGCGCCAGCAGCCCCGACGGAAACTATGGCTACACCTTC.

This clonotype was recorded a few times. The rearrangement links TRBV13 to TRBJ1-1, with TRBD1 matching over 11 bases. The CDR3 has 15 amino acids. The V gene end was trimmed by 4 bases and the J gene end by 5 bases; junction bases not matched to a gene: 6. Germline V gives CDR1 PRHDT, CDR2 FYEKMQ (reference sequence). CDR3 amino acids: CASSSGTGGVTEAFF. The CDR3 region has the DNA TGTGCCAGCAGCTCCGGGACAGGGGGTGTAACTGAAGCTTTCTTT.

In its sample, this clonotype was seen a few times. The J gene is TRBJ2-3, the V gene TRBV6-2 or TRBV6-3; 10 bases are a match to TRBD1. The CDR3 length is 16 residues. V was pared by 0 bases and J by 2 bases, with 2 bases of the junction left unmatched. Germline values: CDR1 MNHEY, CDR2 SVGEGT. In DNA, the CDR3 is TGTGCCAGCAGTTACTCCGGGACAGGGGCCACAGATACGCAGTATTTT. Its protein product is CASSYSGTGATDTQYF.

This clonotype was counted at least ten times. The gene calls are TRBV11-2 and TRBJ2-1; the D is unclear. This CDR3 has 14 amino acids. CDR1 and CDR2 from the germline V gene are SGHAT and FQNNGV. Trimming cost V 0 bases and J 14 bases, with 17 bases left between them. The CDR3 DNA sequence: TGTGCCAGCAGCTTAGACCCCCTCAGTGGTCGTGAGTTCTTC. Translating it yields CASSLDPLSGREFF.

The DNA for the CDR3 is TGTGCCAGCAGCTTAAATGGAGGGTACCAAGAGACCCAGTACTTC. Amino acid sequence: CASSLNGGYQETQYF. The V call is TRBV7-6, the J call TRBJ2-5; a weak D match, TRBD2 (6 bases). Germline CDR1 and CDR2: SGHVS and FNYEAQ. CDR3 size: 15 residues. The V end lost 2 bases, the J end lost 0 bases, and 10 bases lay between the germline ends.

This chain links TRBV5-6 with TRBJ2-7; maybe TRBD2 (5 bases). V was shortened by 3 bases and J by 3 bases, with 16 bases between the two germline ends. Germline V lookup: CDR1 SGHDT, CDR2 YYEEEE. The CDR3 runs to 15 residues. The CDR3 bases are TGTGCCAGCAGCTCCCCCCGAGGGCCGAACTACGAGCAGTACGTC. Protein: CASSSPRGPNYEQYV.

In this sample, this clonotype turned up a few times. V gene TRBV9 combines with J gene TRBJ1-2, with 8 bases that match TRBD1. J gave up 4 bases and V 4 bases, and 9 bases lay outside the gene matches. The germline CDR1 and CDR2 sequences are SGDLS and YYNGEE. CDR3 size: 15 residues. This chain's CDR3 is CASSLGQGGGYGYTF. CDR3 nucleotides: TGTGCCAGCAGCCTAGGACAGGGCGGGGGCTATGGCTACACCTTC.

This clonotype occurred a few times. The V gene is TRBV3-1, the J gene TRBJ1-2, with D hard to call. Deletions cut 2 bases from V and 7 bases from J, with 23 bases between. The CDR3 is made up of 17 amino acids. Looked up from germline, CDR1 is LGHDT and CDR2 is YNNKEL (reference sequence). CDR3: CASSQPSDTLRMGGYTF. The CDR3 bases are TGTGCCAGCAGCCAACCCTCCGACACGCTGAGGATGGGTGGCTACACCTTC.

CDR3: CASSSPWDSSYEQYV. The DNA of the CDR3 is TGTGCCAGCAGTTCGCCGTGGGACAGCTCCTACGAGCAGTACGTC. The chain employs TRBV28 and TRBJ2-7, with 7 bases identical to TRBD1. The CDR3 runs 15 residues. Germline assignment: CDR1 MDHEN and CDR2 SYDVKM. Trimming removed 4 bases from V and 0 bases from J; junction bases left unmatched: 6.

The sample holds a few counts of this clonotype. This sequence joins TRBV7-2 and TRBJ2-5; 7 bases are a match to TRBD2. The CDR3 loop spans 13 amino acids. The germline V gene encodes CDR1 SGHTA and CDR2 FQGNSA. The junction had 3 bases not matched to a gene; V was cut back by 6 bases and J by 2 bases. The CDR3 DNA sequence: TGTGCCAGCAGTGAGCGGGGTCAAGAGACCCAGTACTTC. Its translation is CASSERGQETQYF.

This clonotype was found a few times. The chain has TRBV28 and TRBJ1-1; D is unclear. The ends were cut back, 10 bases at V and 1 base at J, with 13 bases in the middle. The CDR3 consists of 13 residues. The V gene's germline CDR1 is MDHEN and CDR2 SYDVKM. The DNA of the CDR3 is TGTGCCACCTTCCGAGGAGGGAACACTGAAGCTTTCTTT. Amino acids: CATFRGGNTEAFF.

The chain has TRBV12-3 or TRBV12-4 and TRBJ1-6; D may be TRBD1 (6 bases). The CDR3 is made up of 14 amino acids. The V gene lost 1 base and the J gene lost 12 bases, with 13 bases spanning the gap. The CDR3 sequence is CASSLGGRGRPLHF. The CDR3 DNA follows: TGTGCCAGCAGTTTAGGGGGCAGGGGCAGACCCCTCCACTTT.

This clonotype was seen ten or more times. V usage is TRBV6-6 and J usage is TRBJ1-5; the match to TRBD1 covers 9 bases. Trimming took 5 bases from V and 6 from J; bases not matched to a gene: 5. CDR3 size: 14 residues. Germline V gene lookup returns CDR1 MNHNY and CDR2 SVGAGI (reference sequence). CDR3: CASSPDRGIQPQHF. The CDR3 DNA reads TGTGCCAGCAGTCCAGACAGGGGGATTCAGCCCCAGCATTTT.

CDR3 sequence reads: CAISESRVLNTEAFF. The CDR3 bases are TGTGCCATCAGTGAGTCGAGGGTTTTGAACACTGAAGCTTTCTTT. The chain couples TRBV10-3 to TRBJ1-1; no firm D call. Germline V lookup: CDR1 ENHRY, CDR2 SYGVKD. V lost 0 bases, J lost 0 bases, and 8 bases lay in between. CDR3 length: 15 residues.

The rearrangement joins TRBV18 to TRBJ2-7, with 7 bases matching TRBD1. With 3 bases clipped from V and 0 bases from J, the junction kept 5 bases outside the gene matches. CDR1 and CDR2 from the germline V gene are KGHSH and LQKENI. The CDR3 runs to 15 residues. The DNA of the CDR3 is TGTGCCAGCTCACCGCGAGCAGGGGGCTCCTACGAGCAGTACGTC. It encodes CASSPRAGGSYEQYV.